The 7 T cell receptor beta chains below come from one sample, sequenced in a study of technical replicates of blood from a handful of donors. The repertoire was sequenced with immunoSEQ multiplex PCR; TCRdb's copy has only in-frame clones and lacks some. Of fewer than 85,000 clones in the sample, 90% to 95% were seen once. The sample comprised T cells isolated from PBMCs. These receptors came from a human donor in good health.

CDR3 nucleotides: TGTGCCAGTAGTACCAGGTGGGACAGGGGGACCAGTTCACCCCTCCACTTT. Protein product: CASSTRWDRGTSSPLHF. The chain recombines TRBV19 with TRBJ1-6; 11 nucleotides align to TRBD1. Germline CDR1 is LNHDA and CDR2 is SQIVND (reference sequence). Trimming took 4 bases from V and 9 from J; bases not matched to a gene: 11. The CDR3 is 17 amino acids. Full variable domain (remainder filled in from reference TRBV19 and TRBJ1-6): DGGITQSPKYLFRKEGQNVTLSCEQNLNHDAMYWYRQDPGQGLRLIYYSQIVNDFQKGDIAEGYSVSREKKESFPLTVTSAQKNPTAFYLCASSTRWDRGTSSPLHFGNGTRLTVT.

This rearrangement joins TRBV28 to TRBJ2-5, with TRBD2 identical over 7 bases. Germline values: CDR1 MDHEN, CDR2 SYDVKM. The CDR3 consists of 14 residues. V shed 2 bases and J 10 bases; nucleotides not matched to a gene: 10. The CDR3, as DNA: TGTGCCAGCAGTTTACTGAGTCTAGCGGACGACCAGTACTTC. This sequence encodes CASSLLSLADDQYF.

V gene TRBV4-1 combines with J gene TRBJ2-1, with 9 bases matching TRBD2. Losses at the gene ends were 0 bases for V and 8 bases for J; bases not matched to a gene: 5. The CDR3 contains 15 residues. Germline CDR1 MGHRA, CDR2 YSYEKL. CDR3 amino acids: CASSQEATSGHEQFF. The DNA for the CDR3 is TGCGCCAGCAGCCAAGAGGCGACTAGCGGACATGAGCAGTTCTTC.

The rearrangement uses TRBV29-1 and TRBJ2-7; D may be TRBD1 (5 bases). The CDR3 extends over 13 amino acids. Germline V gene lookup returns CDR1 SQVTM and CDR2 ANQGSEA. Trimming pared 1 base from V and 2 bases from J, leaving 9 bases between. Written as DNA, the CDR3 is TGCAGCGTTGAAGTGGGGCCAGCCTACGAGCAGTACTTC. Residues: CSVEVGPAYEQYF.

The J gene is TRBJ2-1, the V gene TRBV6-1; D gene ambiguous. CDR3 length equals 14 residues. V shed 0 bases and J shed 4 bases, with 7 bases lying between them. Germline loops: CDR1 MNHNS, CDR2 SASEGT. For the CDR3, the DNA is TGTGCCAGCAGTGAAGCGCAGGTTTACAATGAGCAGTTCTTC. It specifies CASSEAQVYNEQFF.

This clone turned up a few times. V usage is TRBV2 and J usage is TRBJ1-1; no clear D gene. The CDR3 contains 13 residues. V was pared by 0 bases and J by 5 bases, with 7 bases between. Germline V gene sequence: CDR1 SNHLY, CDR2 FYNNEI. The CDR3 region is CASSEAKRTEAFF. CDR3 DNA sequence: TGTGCCAGCAGTGAAGCAAAACGGACTGAAGCTTTCTTT.

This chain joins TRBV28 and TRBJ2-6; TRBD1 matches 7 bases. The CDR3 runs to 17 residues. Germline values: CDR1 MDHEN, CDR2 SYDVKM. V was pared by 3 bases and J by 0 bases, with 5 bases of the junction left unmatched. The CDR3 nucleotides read TGTGCCAGCAGTTTGACACAGGGGTTCTCTGGGGCCAACGTCCTGACTTTC. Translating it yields CASSLTQGFSGANVLTF.